The clone carrying this T cell receptor (beta chain) was observed at least ten times. Its specificity is unknown. Unique molecular identifiers were used to barcode this TCRbeta library. Using its own MiXCR run on the PCR reads, TCRdb lists one record per CDR3 protein. Of about 300,000 distinct CDR3 sequences listed, roughly 9.1% are singletons. The sample comes from a study of T-cell reconstitution after alpha-beta-depleted transplantation in children. The study's findings and limits: Reportedly, only several hundred clones from non-depleted graft cells drove alpha-beta T-cell counts at about two months.

The CDR3 consists of 15 residues. Trimming took 9 bases from V and 3 from J; bases not matched to a gene: 12. Germline-derived CDR1 and CDR2 are MNHEY and SMNVEV (reference sequence). The genes are TRBV27 and TRBJ2-5; 8 bases fit TRBD2. This TCR came from a boy in the first two years of life with acute myeloid leukemia, due to receive a stem cell transplant. The sequencing here drew on PBMCs, taken before TCRalphabeta/CD19-depleted stem cell transplant. The CDR3 DNA sequence: TGTGCCAGAGATGGGCTAGCGGGTCGAAAAGAGACCCAGTACTTC. Its translation is CARDGLAGRKETQYF.